This TCR beta chain derives from a study of T cells after yellow fever vaccination. General observations from the study: Re-detected after boosting: most primary clones, 96% of CD4 and 88% of CD8. Weaker overall, the secondary response nonetheless peaked faster (day 5 versus 15). Bulk-population clonotypes that are abundant could appear as contaminants in FACS-sorted repertoires.

TCR cDNA was made by 5'RACE template switching, adding a universal primer site and UMIs. TCRdb itself ran the 5' RACE reads through MiXCR, one entry per CDR3 protein. The data show 20,000 to 25,000 distinct CDR3 sequences, 5.2% seen once. The germline V gene has CDR1 DFQATT and CDR2 SNEGSKA (reference sequence). This CDR3 region has 13 residues. V was clipped by 1 base and J by 3 bases, with 9 bases between them. Ten or more counts support this clonotype. The rearrangement uses TRBV20-1 and TRBJ2-5; D is possibly TRBD2 (6 bases). This sequence was found in a man aged 18 to 29 who received the YFV17D yellow fever vaccine. This material consisted of PBMCs, either bulk or a sorted T-cell subset (CD4+, CD8+, memory, or dextramer-sorted; not recorded which), taken about 41 days after the first yellow fever vaccination. This CDR3 is CSARGAGKETQYF. DNA of the CDR3: TGCAGTGCTAGAGGCGCGGGAAAAGAGACCCAGTACTTC.